The 32 T cell receptor beta chains listed next were all sequenced from one sample in a study of CD8 T cells in seronegative destructive rheumatoid arthritis. Sequencing used immunoSEQ multiplex PCR; TCRdb keeps in-frame clones, though not all of them. The table includes some 4,100 clones, 65% to 75% detected once. Source material: CD8+ T cells from blood. Receptor source: a woman between 50 and 75 years old with seronegative destructive rheumatoid arthritis.

V gene TRBV7-6 combines with J gene TRBJ2-3, with 14 nucleotides matching TRBD2. The germline V gene has CDR1 SGHVS and CDR2 FNYEAQ. V lost 5 bases and J lost 1; bases outside the gene matches: 2. This CDR3 contains 16 residues. In DNA form, the CDR3 reads TGTGCCAGCAGCACGGGACTAGCGGGGGGCACAGATACGCAGTATTTT. Its translation: CASSTGLAGGTDTQYF.

The gene calls are TRBV10-3 and TRBJ1-2; 7 bases agree with TRBD1. Per germline, CDR1 ENHRY and CDR2 SYGVKD. The ends lost 6 bases at V and 3 bases at J; junction bases unmatched: 4. The CDR3 runs to 13 residues. CDR3 nucleotides: TGTGCCATCAGAGGGCAGGGGGACTATGGCTACACCTTC. It yields the protein CAIRGQGDYGYTF.

The gene calls are TRBV19 and TRBJ1-5, with 7 bases fitting TRBD1. Germline-derived CDR1 and CDR2 are LNHDA and SQIVND (reference sequence). Trimming cost V 3 bases and J 5 bases; bases outside gene matches: 4. This CDR3 is 14 amino acids long. The CDR3 DNA is TGTGCCAGTAGTATTTGGACAGGAGATCAGCCCCAGCATTTT. Translating gives CASSIWTGDQPQHF.

The V gene is TRBV7-6, the J gene TRBJ1-1, with no clear D. The CDR3 totals 12 residues. The V and J ends lost 5 bases and 3 bases respectively, with 7 bases between them. Germline CDR1 SGHVS, CDR2 FNYEAQ. CDR3 amino acids: CASSTGDTEAFF. The CDR3 DNA sequence: TGTGCCAGCAGCACGGGAGACACTGAAGCTTTCTTT. Full variable domain (outside the CDR3, taken from reference TRBV7-6 and TRBJ1-1): GAGVSQSPRYKVTKRGQDVALRCDPISGHVSLYWYRQALGQGPEFLTYFNYEAQQDKSGLPNDRFSAERPEGSISTLTIQRTEQRDSAMYRCASSTGDTEAFFGQGTRLTVV.

This sequence joins TRBV6-6 and TRBJ2-5; perhaps TRBD1 as D (5 bases). Germline V gene data show CDR1 as MNHNY and CDR2 as SVGAGI (reference sequence). The CDR3 is 15 residues long. V dropped 4 bases and J dropped 5 bases, with 17 bases sitting between them. The CDR3: CASSLQGRRGETQYF. CDR3 sequence (DNA): TGTGCCAGCAGTTTGCAGGGAAGAAGGGGCGAGACCCAGTACTTC.

The rearrangement links TRBV5-6 to TRBJ1-6, with D uncertain. V lost 2 bases and J lost 9, with 6 bases in between. Germline V gene lookup returns CDR1 SGHDT and CDR2 YYEEEE. The CDR3 contains 12 residues. CDR3 in amino acids: CASSLASSPLHF. The CDR3 DNA is TGTGCCAGCAGCTTAGCTTCTTCACCCCTCCACTTT.

J is TRBJ1-6 and V is TRBV30; D call uncertain. The CDR3 runs to 13 residues. V lost 1 base and J 4 bases, leaving 5 bases between the germline ends. The V gene's germline CDR1 is GTSNPN and CDR2 SVGIG (reference sequence). The CDR3 nucleotides are TGTGCCTGGAGTGGAGGGTATAATTCACCCCTCCACTTT. It specifies CAWSGGYNSPLHF.

This clone was observed a few times. A read error likely explains this, since a far larger clone differs by one base. In the same sample, other DNA sequences code for this CDR3. The chain joins TRBV30 to TRBJ1-3; no definite D call. Germline V gives CDR1 GTSNPN, CDR2 SVGIG (reference sequence). The CDR3 loop spans 12 amino acids. CDR3 DNA: TGTGCCTGGAAACGGTCTGGTAACACCATATATTTT. Translating gives CAWKRSGNTIYF. Together with reference TRBV30 and TRBJ1-3, the CDR3 gives the full variable domain: SQTIHQWPATLVQPVGSPLSLECTVEGTSNPNLYWYRQAAGRGLQLLFYSVGIGQISSEVPQNLSASRPQDRQFILSSKKLLLSDSGFYLCAWKRSGNTIYFGEGSWLTVV.

The V and J genes are TRBV7-9 and TRBJ2-3; 10 bases agree with TRBD1. V trimming: 5 bases; J trimming: 2 bases; junction bases outside the gene matches: 7. The CDR3 contains 16 residues. From germline, CDR1 is SEHNR and CDR2 FQNEAQ (reference sequence). In nucleotides, the CDR3 is TGTGCCAGCAGCCCCAGGACAGGGGGTAACACAGATACGCAGTATTTT. It translates to CASSPRTGGNTDTQYF.

The chain employs TRBV5-1 and TRBJ1-6; 8 nucleotides match TRBD1. Per the germline V gene, CDR1 is SGHRS and CDR2 is YFSETQ. The CDR3 spans 18 residues. With 6 bases clipped from V and 10 bases from J, the junction kept 21 bases outside the gene matches. The CDR3 DNA reads TGCGCCAGCACGTTACTACCCCAGGGGGCTTCCTTCTCCTCACCCCTCCACTTT. Protein sequence: CASTLLPQGASFSSPLHF.

The rearrangement joins TRBV10-1 to TRBJ2-5; no clear D. CDR3 length equals 12 residues. In germline, CDR1 is WNHNN, CDR2 SYGVQD (reference sequence). The V gene lost 3 bases and the J gene lost 1 base, with 3 bases spanning the gap. CDR3 coding DNA: TGCGCCAGCAGTGACAGCCAAGAGACCCAGTACTTC. It is translated as CASSDSQETQYF.

The rearrangement joins TRBV27 to TRBJ1-5; a possible D gene is TRBD1 (6 bases). The CDR3 extends over 14 amino acids. With 1 base removed from V and 5 bases from J, the gap between germline ends came to 9 bases. Germline CDR1 and CDR2: MNHEY and SMNVEV (reference sequence). CDR3 coding DNA: TGTGCCAGCAGTTTATTGGGGGCTTATCAGCCCCAGCATTTT. Its protein is CASSLLGAYQPQHF.

CDR3 sequence reads: CASGLDAGTEIEAFF. For the CDR3, the DNA is TGTGCTAGTGGTTTGGACGCCGGGACAGAAATTGAAGCTTTCTTT. The rearrangement joins TRBV12-5 to TRBJ1-1; TRBD1 matches 7 bases. The CDR3 is 15 residues long. The ends lost 1 base at V and 7 bases at J; junction bases unmatched: 9. Germline V gene data show CDR1 as LGHNT and CDR2 as FRNRAP. Variable domain in full (rest from reference TRBV12-5 and TRBJ1-1): DARVTQTPRHKVTEMGQEVTMRCQPILGHNTVFWYRQTMMQGLELLAYFRNRAPLDDSGMPKDRFSAEMPDATLATLKIQPSEPRDSAVYFCASGLDAGTEIEAFFGQGTRLTVV.

In its sample, this clone was seen a few times. This CDR3 is also generated by other DNA sequences in the sample. The genes are TRBV2 and TRBJ2-1; the match to TRBD2 covers 12 bases. The J segment lost 7 bases and the V segment lost 6 bases, leaving 7 bases of the junction unmatched. Germline V lookup: CDR1 SNHLY, CDR2 FYNNEI. The CDR3 runs 15 residues. Here the CDR3 reads CASRPSGGARNEQFF. For the CDR3, the DNA is TGTGCCAGCAGGCCTAGCGGGGGGGCCAGGAATGAGCAGTTCTTC. The entire variable domain, with the rest obtained from reference TRBV2 and TRBJ2-1, is as follows: EPEVTQTPSHQVTQMGQEVILRCVPISNHLYFYWYRQILGQKVEFLVSFYNNEISEKSEIFDDQFSVERPDGSNFTLKIRSTKLEDSAMYFCASRPSGGARNEQFFGPGTRLTVL.

This chain links TRBV6-5 with TRBJ1-1; the D gene is possibly TRBD1 (5 bases). Germline lookup yields CDR1 MNHEY and CDR2 SVGAGI. Trimming left V 2 bases short and J 6 bases short, with 10 bases between. The CDR3 sequence is 13 residues long. CDR3 nucleotides: TGTGCCAGCAGTTACACAGACAGCGCTGAAGCTTTCTTT. Its translation is CASSYTDSAEAFF.

The chain has TRBV27 and TRBJ1-2; TRBD1 matches 9 bases. Germline values: CDR1 MNHEY, CDR2 SMNVEV (reference sequence). With 8 bases clipped from V and 6 bases from J, the junction kept 16 bases outside the gene matches. The CDR3 totals 16 residues. For the CDR3, the DNA is TGTGCCAGCGGAAATAAGGGGACAGGGTGGTCAGATGGCTACACCTTC. Translating gives CASGNKGTGWSDGYTF.

Within the sample, this clone is medium-sized (0.01 to 0.1%). This chain uses TRBV19 with TRBJ2-7, with D perhaps TRBD1 (5 bases). The CDR3 sequence is 14 residues long. The V end was cut by 1 base, the J end by 2 bases, with 9 bases between. CDR1 and CDR2 from the germline V gene are LNHDA and SQIVND (reference sequence). CDR3 bases: TGTGCCAGTAGTATAGCCCAGGGCGCCTACGAGCAGTACTTC. It codes for CASSIAQGAYEQYF.

In its sample, this clone was seen once. The gene calls are TRBV28 and TRBJ2-7; TRBD2 aligns across 11 bases. The CDR3 has 16 amino acids. J lost 7 bases, V lost 4 bases, and 12 bases had no gene match. Per the germline V gene, CDR1 is MDHEN and CDR2 is SYDVKM. CDR3 protein: CASSSPGVAGGREQYF. CDR3 bases: TGTGCCAGCAGTTCTCCTGGGGTAGCGGGGGGGAGGGAGCAGTACTTC.

Concerning this clone: At one boundary the junction diverges from the germline segment, which might be a read error. The chain uses TRBV4-2 and TRBJ1-6, with a tentative D call TRBD1 (5 bases). This CDR3 contains 18 residues. Germline CDR1 reads LGHNA; CDR2 reads YNFKEQ. This CDR3 reads CVSSPGGGNTGYNSPLHF. The DNA for the CDR3 is TGTGTCAGCAGCCCCGGGGGGGGGAACACAGGTTATAATTCACCCCTCCACTTT.

This chain joins TRBV5-5 and TRBJ2-1; D may be TRBD2 (5 bases). The CDR3 totals 13 residues. Trimming took off 6 bases at V and 9 bases at J, with 16 bases between the two ends. Germline loops: CDR1 SGHKS, CDR2 YYEKEE (reference sequence). CDR3 sequence reads: CASIRTGKGEQFF. CDR3 sequence (DNA): TGTGCCAGCATCCGGACCGGGAAGGGTGAGCAGTTCTTC.

The V call is TRBV6-5, the J call TRBJ1-5, with D possibly TRBD1 on 5 matching bases. Germline CDR1 reads MNHEY; CDR2 reads SVGAGI. CDR3 length: 12 residues. V lost 5 bases to trimming and J lost 7 bases, with 9 bases between them. This CDR3 is CASSTGAQPQHF. CDR3 coding DNA: TGTGCCAGCAGTACTGGGGCACAGCCCCAGCATTTT.

This sequence joins TRBV19 and TRBJ2-7; the match to TRBD1 covers 9 bases. Germline V gene data show CDR1 as LNHDA and CDR2 as SQIVND (reference sequence). This CDR3 has 18 amino acids. Losses at the gene ends were 5 bases for V and 2 bases for J; bases not matched to a gene: 16. CDR3 DNA sequence: TGTGCCAGTAGTGGTGGGACAGGGATCGTGGGACCTACCTACGAGCAGTACTTC. Protein: CASSGGTGIVGPTYEQYF.

The rearrangement links TRBV9 to TRBJ1-5; possible D gene TRBD1, 6 bases. The V end lost 3 bases, the J end lost 6 bases, and 10 bases lay between the germline ends. Germline CDR1 is SGDLS and CDR2 is YYNGEE. This CDR3 is built from 13 residues. In DNA, the CDR3 is TGTGCCAGCAGCGCAGGGGTTGGTCAGCCCCAGCATTTT. Translation gives CASSAGVGQPQHF.

This clone was found once. This chain uses TRBV6-6 with TRBJ1-2, with TRBD1 matching over 7 bases. This CDR3 region has 15 residues. V gave up 2 bases and J gave up 2 bases; unmatched junction bases: 5. Germline V gene lookup returns CDR1 MNHNY and CDR2 SVGAGI (reference sequence). CDR3 sequence reads: CASSYQDRTNYGYTF. CDR3 sequence (DNA): TGTGCCAGCAGTTACCAGGACAGGACAAACTATGGCTACACCTTC.

This clone was found a few times. The rearrangement joins TRBV28 to TRBJ2-7, with D tentatively TRBD1 (6 bases). This CDR3 is 14 amino acids long. Germline V gene sequence: CDR1 MDHEN, CDR2 SYDVKM. Trimming left V 6 bases short and J 0 bases short, with 12 bases between. This CDR3 reads CASSRGQSSYEQYF. CDR3 sequence (DNA): TGTGCCAGCAGCCGCGGACAGAGCTCCTACGAGCAGTACTTC. Variable domain in full (rest from reference TRBV28 and TRBJ2-7): DVKVTQSSRYLVKRTGEKVFLECVQDMDHENMFWYRQDPGLGLRLIYFSYDVKMKEKGDIPEGYSVSREKKERFSLILESASTNQTSMYLCASSRGQSSYEQYFGPGTRLTVT.

This chain uses TRBV30 with TRBJ1-6; D remains ambiguous. The V gene's germline CDR1 is GTSNPN and CDR2 SVGIG (reference sequence). The CDR3 extends over 15 amino acids. Deletions cut 4 bases from V and 9 bases from J, with 19 bases between. The CDR3 sequence: CAWTPAVLSGSPLHF. In nucleotides, the CDR3 is TGTGCCTGGACGCCGGCAGTCTTGTCAGGTTCACCCCTCCACTTT.

V and J are TRBV2 and TRBJ2-7, with 8 nucleotides matching TRBD1. This CDR3 has 14 residues. J lost 2 bases, V lost 8 bases, and 8 bases had no gene match. Germline loops: CDR1 SNHLY, CDR2 FYNNEI. CDR3 DNA sequence: TGTGCCAGCTTGGACAGGGAACAGACCTACGAGCAGTACTTC. Protein product: CASLDREQTYEQYF.

By share, this clone ranks as medium-sized. The rearrangement links TRBV19 to TRBJ2-2, with D unresolved. V was pared by 2 bases and J by 7 bases, with 8 bases between. Germline V gene sequence: CDR1 LNHDA, CDR2 SQIVND (reference sequence). The CDR3 extends over 13 amino acids. CDR3 nucleotides: TGTGCCAGTAGTATAAGAGAGTTCGGGGAGCTGTTTTTT. This codes for CASSIREFGELFF. Full variable domain (outside the CDR3, taken from reference TRBV19 and TRBJ2-2): DGGITQSPKYLFRKEGQNVTLSCEQNLNHDAMYWYRQDPGQGLRLIYYSQIVNDFQKGDIAEGYSVSREKKESFPLTVTSAQKNPTAFYLCASSIREFGELFFGEGSRLTVL.

V and J are TRBV12-5 and TRBJ2-5, with 7 bases aligning to TRBD1. The CDR3 extends over 17 amino acids. Germline V gene lookup returns CDR1 LGHNT and CDR2 FRNRAP. The ends lost 0 bases at V and 0 bases at J; junction bases unmatched: 7. The CDR3 region has the DNA TGTGCTAGTGGTTTGGTAGACGGGACAGCGTACCAAGAGACCCAGTACTTC. The encoded protein is CASGLVDGTAYQETQYF.

The V gene is TRBV6-6, the J gene TRBJ1-1; no clear D. This CDR3 region has 13 residues. CDR1 and CDR2 from the germline V gene are MNHNY and SVGAGI (reference sequence). V lost 0 bases to trimming and J lost 4 bases, with 6 bases between them. The CDR3 protein is CASSYSVGTEAFF. The CDR3, as DNA: TGTGCCAGCAGTTACTCCGTCGGCACTGAAGCTTTCTTT.

The rearrangement uses TRBV6-6 and TRBJ1-2; TRBD1 might be the D (5 bases). V was clipped by 0 bases and J by 6 bases, with 11 bases between them. The CDR3 runs to 14 residues. Germline CDR1 and CDR2: MNHNY and SVGAGI (reference sequence). CDR3 residues: CASSYSIGVDGYTF. The CDR3, as DNA: TGTGCCAGCAGTTACTCGATAGGGGTGGATGGCTACACCTTC.

The chain has TRBV19 and TRBJ1-6, with a weak D call TRBD1 (6 bases). Germline CDR1 reads LNHDA; CDR2 reads SQIVND (reference sequence). CDR3 length: 16 residues. Trimming removed 5 bases from V and 7 bases from J, with 18 bases in between. CDR3 region: CASSLTSGTPNSPLHF. As DNA, the CDR3 is TGTGCCAGTAGTCTAACCTCCGGGACACCGAATTCACCCCTCCACTTT. Filled out from reference TRBV19 and TRBJ1-6, the complete variable domain reads DGGITQSPKYLFRKEGQNVTLSCEQNLNHDAMYWYRQDPGQGLRLIYYSQIVNDFQKGDIAEGYSVSREKKESFPLTVTSAQKNPTAFYLCASSLTSGTPNSPLHFGNGTRLTVT.